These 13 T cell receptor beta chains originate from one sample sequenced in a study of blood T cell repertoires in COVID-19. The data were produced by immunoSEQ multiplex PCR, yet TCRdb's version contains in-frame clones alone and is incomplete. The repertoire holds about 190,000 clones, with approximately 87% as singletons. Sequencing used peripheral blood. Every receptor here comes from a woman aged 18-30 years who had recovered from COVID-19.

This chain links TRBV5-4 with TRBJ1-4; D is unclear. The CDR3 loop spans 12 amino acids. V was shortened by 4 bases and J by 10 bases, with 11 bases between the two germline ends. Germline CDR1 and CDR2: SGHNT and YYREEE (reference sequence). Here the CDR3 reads CASSISRGKLFF. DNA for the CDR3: TGTGCCAGCAGCATCAGCAGAGGAAAACTGTTTTTT.

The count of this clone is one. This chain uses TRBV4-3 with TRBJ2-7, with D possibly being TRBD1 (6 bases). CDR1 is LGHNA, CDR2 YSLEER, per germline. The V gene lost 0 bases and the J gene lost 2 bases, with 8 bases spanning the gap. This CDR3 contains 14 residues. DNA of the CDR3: TGCGCCAGCAGCCAAGAAACAGGGACCTACGAGCAGTACTTC. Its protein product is CASSQETGTYEQYF.

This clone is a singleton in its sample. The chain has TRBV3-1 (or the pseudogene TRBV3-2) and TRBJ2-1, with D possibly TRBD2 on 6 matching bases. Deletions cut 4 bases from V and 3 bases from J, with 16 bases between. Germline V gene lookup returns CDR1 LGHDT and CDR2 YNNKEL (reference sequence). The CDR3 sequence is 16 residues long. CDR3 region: CASSRYRGSDYNEQFF. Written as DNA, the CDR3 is TGTGCCAGCAGCCGCTATCGGGGGAGTGACTACAATGAGCAGTTCTTC.

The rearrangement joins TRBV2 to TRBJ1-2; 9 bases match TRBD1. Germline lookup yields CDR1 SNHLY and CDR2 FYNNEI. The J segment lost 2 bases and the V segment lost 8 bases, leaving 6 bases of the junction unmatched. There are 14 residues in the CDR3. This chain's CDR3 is CASHRGLGNYGYTF. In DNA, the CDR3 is TGTGCCAGCCACAGGGGGCTGGGAAACTATGGCTACACCTTC. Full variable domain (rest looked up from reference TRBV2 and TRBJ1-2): EPEVTQTPSHQVTQMGQEVILRCVPISNHLYFYWYRQILGQKVEFLVSFYNNEISEKSEIFDDQFSVERPDGSNFTLKIRSTKLEDSAMYFCASHRGLGNYGYTFGSGTRLTVV.

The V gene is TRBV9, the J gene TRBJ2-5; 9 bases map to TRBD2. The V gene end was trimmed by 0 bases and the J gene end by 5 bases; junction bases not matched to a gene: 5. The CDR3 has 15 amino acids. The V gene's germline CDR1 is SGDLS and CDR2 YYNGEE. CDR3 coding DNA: TGTGCCAGCAGCGTAGCGGGTAGCGGGAGTGAGACCCAGTACTTC. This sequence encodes CASSVAGSGSETQYF.

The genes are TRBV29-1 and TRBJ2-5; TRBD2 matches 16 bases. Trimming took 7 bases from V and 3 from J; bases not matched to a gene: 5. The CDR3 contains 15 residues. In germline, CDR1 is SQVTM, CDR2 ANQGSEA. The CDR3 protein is CSAEGTSGGEETQYF. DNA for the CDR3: TGCAGCGCCGAAGGGACTAGCGGGGGGGAAGAGACCCAGTACTTC.

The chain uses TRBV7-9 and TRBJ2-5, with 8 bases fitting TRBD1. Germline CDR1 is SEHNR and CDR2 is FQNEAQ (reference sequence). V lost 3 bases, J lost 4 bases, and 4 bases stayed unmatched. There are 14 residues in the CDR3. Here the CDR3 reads CASSFIGQGETQYF. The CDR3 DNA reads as TGTGCCAGCAGCTTCATTGGACAGGGAGAGACCCAGTACTTC. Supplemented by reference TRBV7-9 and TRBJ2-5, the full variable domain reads DTGVSQNPRHKITKRGQNVTFRCDPISEHNRLYWYRQTLGQGPEFLTYFQNEAQLEKSRLLSDRFSAERPKGSFSTLEIQRTEQGDSAMYLCASSFIGQGETQYFGPGTRLLVL.

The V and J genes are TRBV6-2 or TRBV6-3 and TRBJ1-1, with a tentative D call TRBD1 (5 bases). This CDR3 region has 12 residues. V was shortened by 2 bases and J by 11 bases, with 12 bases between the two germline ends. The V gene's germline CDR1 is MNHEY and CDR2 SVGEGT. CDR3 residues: CASSYEFPGAFF. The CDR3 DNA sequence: TGTGCCAGCAGTTACGAGTTCCCAGGGGCTTTCTTT.

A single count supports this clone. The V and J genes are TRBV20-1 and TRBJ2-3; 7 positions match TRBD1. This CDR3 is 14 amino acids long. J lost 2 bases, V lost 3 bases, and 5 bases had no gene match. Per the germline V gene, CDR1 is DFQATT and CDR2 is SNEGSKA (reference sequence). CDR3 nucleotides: TGCAGTGCTAGTCGGGACAGACTCACAGATACGCAGTATTTT. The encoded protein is CSASRDRLTDTQYF.

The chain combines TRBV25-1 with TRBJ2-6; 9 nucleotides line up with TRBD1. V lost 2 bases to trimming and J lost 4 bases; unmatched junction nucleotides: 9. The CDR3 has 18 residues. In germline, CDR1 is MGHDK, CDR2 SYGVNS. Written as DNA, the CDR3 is TGTGCCAGCAGTGAACACAGGGGGCACGTCTCGGGGGCCAACGTCCTGACTTTC. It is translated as CASSEHRGHVSGANVLTF.

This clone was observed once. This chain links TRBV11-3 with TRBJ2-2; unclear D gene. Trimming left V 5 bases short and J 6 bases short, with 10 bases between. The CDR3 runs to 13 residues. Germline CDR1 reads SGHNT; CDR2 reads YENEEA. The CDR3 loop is CASSDSQAGELFF. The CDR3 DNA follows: TGTGCCAGCAGCGATTCCCAGGCCGGGGAGCTGTTTTTT. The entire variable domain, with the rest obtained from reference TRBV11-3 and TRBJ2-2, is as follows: EAGVVQSPRYKIIEKKQPVAFWCNPISGHNTLYWYLQNLGQGPELLIRYENEEAVDDSQLPKDRFSAERLKGVDSTLKIQPAELGDSAVYLCASSDSQAGELFFGEGSRLTVL.

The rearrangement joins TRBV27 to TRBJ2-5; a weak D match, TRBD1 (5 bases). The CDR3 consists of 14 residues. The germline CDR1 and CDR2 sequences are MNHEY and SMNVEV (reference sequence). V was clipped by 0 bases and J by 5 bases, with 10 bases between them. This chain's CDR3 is CASSLSSGPETQYF. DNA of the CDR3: TGTGCCAGCAGTTTATCATCAGGGCCGGAGACCCAGTACTTC.

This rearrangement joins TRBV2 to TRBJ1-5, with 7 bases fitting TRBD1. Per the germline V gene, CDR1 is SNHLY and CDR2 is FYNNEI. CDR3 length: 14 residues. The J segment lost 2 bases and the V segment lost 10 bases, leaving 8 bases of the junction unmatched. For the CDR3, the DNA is TGTGCCACCCAGGGACAGTTTGGCAATCAGCCCCAGCATTTT. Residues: CATQGQFGNQPQHF. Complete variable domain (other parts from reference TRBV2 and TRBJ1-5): EPEVTQTPSHQVTQMGQEVILRCVPISNHLYFYWYRQILGQKVEFLVSFYNNEISEKSEIFDDQFSVERPDGSNFTLKIRSTKLEDSAMYFCATQGQFGNQPQHFGDGTRLSIL.